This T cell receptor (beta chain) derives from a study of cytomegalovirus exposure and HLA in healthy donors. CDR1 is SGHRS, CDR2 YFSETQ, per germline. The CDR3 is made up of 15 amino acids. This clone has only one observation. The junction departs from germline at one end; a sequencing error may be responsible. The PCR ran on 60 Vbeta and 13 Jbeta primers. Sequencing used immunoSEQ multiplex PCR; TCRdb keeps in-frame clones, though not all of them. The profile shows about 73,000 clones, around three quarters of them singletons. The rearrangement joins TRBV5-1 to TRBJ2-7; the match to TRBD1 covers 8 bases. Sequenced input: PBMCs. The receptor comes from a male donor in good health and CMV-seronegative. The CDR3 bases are TGCGCCGGCAGCTTGGACCCAGGGGGCGGTTACGAGCAGTACTTC. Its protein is CAGSLDPGGGYEQYF. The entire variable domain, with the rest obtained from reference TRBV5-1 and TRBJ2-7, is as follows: KAGVTQTPRYLIKTRGQQVTLSCSPISGHRSVSWYQQTPGQGLQFLFEYFSETQRNKGNFPGRFSGRQFSNSRSEMNVSTLELGDSALYLCAGSLDPGGGYEQYFGPGTRLTVT.